The 30 T cell receptor beta chains below were found in one sample sequenced in a study of control samples from healthy donors and cancer patients. Profiling relied on immunoSEQ multiplex PCR, and the TCRdb table lists in-frame clones only, not all of them. This table holds under 80,000 clones, approximately 80% found once. Sequenced input: blood. The receptors were gathered from a man in his fifties or sixties in good health.

The chain uses TRBV4-2 and TRBJ2-7; D gene ambiguous. Trimming took 2 bases from V and 2 from J, leaving 7 bases between them. Germline assignment: CDR1 LGHNA and CDR2 YNFKEQ. This CDR3 has 13 residues. The CDR3 loop reads CASSQFRPYEQYF. DNA for the CDR3: TGTGCCAGCAGCCAATTCCGGCCCTACGAGCAGTACTTC.

The chain has TRBV21-1 and TRBJ2-7; TRBD1, as called in the table, went unchecked against the DNA. TRBV21-1 is reported as a pseudogene. The CDR3 is 14 amino acids. DNA for the CDR3: TGTGCCAGCAGCTTGATACAGGGGACCTACGAGCAGTACTTC. Protein: CASSLIQGTYEQYF.

V and J are TRBV19 and TRBJ2-1; D unresolved. This CDR3 contains 13 residues. V dropped 3 bases and J dropped 3 bases, with 6 bases sitting between them. The germline CDR1 and CDR2 sequences are LNHDA and SQIVND (reference sequence). Here the CDR3 DNA reads TGTGCCAGTAGTATCAGCTACTACAATGAGCAGTTCTTC. The encoded protein is CASSISYYNEQFF.

This clone was seen a handful of times. The rearrangement joins TRBV19 to TRBJ1-2, with a possible D match to TRBD1 (6 bases). The germline V gene has CDR1 LNHDA and CDR2 SQIVND (reference sequence). The CDR3 extends over 13 amino acids. V gave up 5 bases and J gave up 6 bases, with 13 bases separating them. Here the CDR3 reads CASSVDRLNGYTF. CDR3 DNA: TGTGCCAGTAGTGTTGACAGGCTAAATGGCTACACCTTC.

This chain connects TRBV4-2 to TRBJ2-5, with 8 bases matching TRBD2. The CDR3 length is 18 residues. J gave up 5 bases and V 0 bases, and 14 bases lay outside the gene matches. Germline lookup yields CDR1 LGHNA and CDR2 YNFKEQ. CDR3: CASSQEGNTGGARETQYF. The CDR3 DNA is TGTGCCAGCAGCCAAGAGGGGAACACCGGGGGGGCTCGGGAGACCCAGTACTTC.

The chain carries TRBV19 and TRBJ1-5; 10 bases match TRBD1. V lost 5 bases to trimming and J lost 0 bases; unmatched junction nucleotides: 4. The length of the CDR3 is 16 residues. CDR1 and CDR2 from the germline V gene are LNHDA and SQIVND (reference sequence). The CDR3 spells CASSVDRGYSNQPQHF. In DNA, the CDR3 is TGTGCCAGTAGTGTGGACAGGGGGTATAGCAATCAGCCCCAGCATTTT.

This chain links TRBV12-3 or TRBV12-4 with TRBJ1-2; 7 bases match TRBD1. With V trimmed by 3 bases and J by 7 bases, 5 bases remained unmatched. The CDR3 has 13 residues. The chain's CDR3 is CASSFRGGSGYTF. The CDR3 coding sequence is TGTGCCAGCAGTTTTCGAGGGGGCTCTGGCTACACCTTC.

The sample holds a few counts of this clone. The rearrangement links TRBV19 to TRBJ1-6; D uncertain. The germline CDR1 and CDR2 sequences are LNHDA and SQIVND (reference sequence). V gave up 0 bases and J gave up 0 bases, with 9 bases separating them. This CDR3 is 17 amino acids long. CDR3 in amino acids: CASSIEAASSYNSPLHF. The CDR3 DNA sequence: TGTGCCAGTAGTATAGAGGCAGCGAGCTCCTATAATTCACCCCTCCACTTT.

V gene TRBV29-1 combines with J gene TRBJ1-1, with TRBD1 matching over 8 bases. Germline CDR1 and CDR2: SQVTM and ANQGSEA. Trimming cost V 7 bases and J 1 base; bases outside gene matches: 5. The CDR3 has 13 amino acids. CDR3 sequence reads: CSAGTGENTEAFF. CDR3 coding DNA: TGCAGCGCCGGGACAGGAGAGAACACTGAAGCTTTCTTT.

The chain uses TRBV5-1 and TRBJ2-6; possibly TRBD1 for D (6 bases). Trimming pared 4 bases from V and 3 bases from J, leaving 17 bases between. CDR3 size: 17 residues. Germline lookup yields CDR1 SGHRS and CDR2 YFSETQ. This CDR3 reads CASSPSTGPSGANVLTF. In DNA, the CDR3 is TGCGCCAGCAGCCCGTCGACAGGCCCTAGTGGGGCCAACGTCCTGACTTTC.

The chain uses TRBV28 and TRBJ2-2, with D hard to call. CDR3 size: 13 residues. V shed 8 bases and J shed 0 bases, with 7 bases lying between them. Germline V CDR1 and CDR2: MDHEN, SYDVKM. DNA for the CDR3: TGTGCCAGCGGAAACGCGAACACCGGGGAGCTGTTTTTT. Its protein is CASGNANTGELFF. The full variable domain, completed using reference TRBV28 and TRBJ2-2, is DVKVTQSSRYLVKRTGEKVFLECVQDMDHENMFWYRQDPGLGLRLIYFSYDVKMKEKGDIPEGYSVSREKKERFSLILESASTNQTSMYLCASGNANTGELFFGEGSRLTVL.

V usage is TRBV9 and J usage is TRBJ2-5; 7 nucleotides agree with TRBD1. With V trimmed by 3 bases and J by 2 bases, 4 bases remained unmatched. The CDR3 totals 14 residues. Germline CDR1 and CDR2: SGDLS and YYNGEE. The CDR3 protein is CASSGQTGQETQYF. In nucleotides, the CDR3 is TGTGCCAGCAGCGGACAGACAGGGCAAGAGACCCAGTACTTC.

The gene calls are TRBV14 and TRBJ2-7; 12 positions agree with TRBD2. J was trimmed by 6 bases and V by 6 bases; bases with no gene match: 9. The CDR3 runs to 15 residues. From germline, CDR1 is SGHDN and CDR2 FVKESK. CDR3 in amino acids: CASRRTSGAPSEQYF. DNA for the CDR3: TGTGCCAGCAGGCGGACTAGCGGGGCACCCTCCGAGCAGTACTTC.

This sequence joins TRBV5-1 and TRBJ2-1; a weak D match, TRBD2 (5 bases). V was shortened by 3 bases and J by 10 bases, with 14 bases between the two germline ends. Germline assignment: CDR1 SGHRS and CDR2 YFSETQ. The CDR3 covers 13 residues. The CDR3 nucleotides are TGCGCCAGCAGCTGGGCAAGTGGCGGGGAGCAGTTCTTC. The encoded protein is CASSWASGGEQFF.

This chain joins TRBV29-1 and TRBJ1-1, with TRBD1 identical over 8 bases. The CDR3 totals 16 residues. Trimming cost V 3 bases and J 5 bases; bases outside gene matches: 14. Looked up from germline, CDR1 is SQVTM and CDR2 is ANQGSEA. CDR3 DNA sequence: TGCAGCGTTGATAAGCGGCAGGGGGCGGGAGGTACTGAAGCTTTCTTT. Its translation: CSVDKRQGAGGTEAFF.

This sequence joins TRBV24-1 and TRBJ2-3; 11 nucleotides align to TRBD2. Trimming removed 0 bases from V and 6 bases from J; junction bases left unmatched: 10. The CDR3 is made up of 18 amino acids. Germline lookup yields CDR1 KGHDR and CDR2 SFDVKD. CDR3 DNA sequence: TGTGCCACCAGTGATTTGGTGGGGGCTAGCGGGAGGTCGGATACGCAGTATTTT. This sequence encodes CATSDLVGASGRSDTQYF.

V gene TRBV6-1 combines with J gene TRBJ2-4; a possible D gene is TRBD2 (6 bases). With 4 bases removed from V and 0 bases from J, the gap between germline ends came to 16 bases. The CDR3 is made up of 17 amino acids. Germline CDR1 is MNHNS and CDR2 is SASEGT. The CDR3 sequence is CASSAHRDSLAKNIQYF. The CDR3 nucleotides read TGTGCCAGCAGTGCGCACCGGGACTCCCTAGCCAAAAACATTCAGTACTTC.

The chain couples TRBV6-2 or TRBV6-3 to TRBJ2-7; no reliable D call. Trimming took off 4 bases at V and 2 bases at J, with 6 bases between the two ends. The germline gives CDR1 MNHEY, CDR2 SVGEGT. The CDR3 sequence is 12 residues long. CDR3 sequence reads: CASSSAPYEQYF. The CDR3 DNA reads TGTGCCAGCAGTTCCGCTCCCTACGAGCAGTACTTC.

The chain has TRBV28 and TRBJ1-2, with TRBD1 matching over 9 bases. The CDR3 contains 13 residues. Germline CDR1 reads MDHEN; CDR2 reads SYDVKM. The junction had 12 bases not matched to a gene; V was cut back by 11 bases and J by 8 bases. The CDR3 DNA follows: TGTGCCGCACAGGACAGGGGCTGGGAAGGCTACACCTTC. As protein: CAAQDRGWEGYTF.

This chain joins TRBV5-4 and TRBJ1-6; D perhaps matches TRBD1 (6 bases). The CDR3 runs to 14 residues. V was shortened by 1 base and J by 8 bases, with 10 bases between the two germline ends. The germline CDR1 and CDR2 sequences are SGHNT and YYREEE (reference sequence). The CDR3 reads CASSLSQGYSPLHF. CDR3 coding DNA: TGTGCCAGCAGCTTGTCACAGGGCTATTCACCCCTCCACTTT.

The rearrangement joins TRBV5-1 to TRBJ1-1; 7 nucleotides agree with TRBD1. The CDR3 contains 14 residues. V dropped 4 bases and J dropped 0; count of bases not matched to a gene: 3. CDR1 is SGHRS and CDR2 is YFSETQ in the germline V gene. As DNA, the CDR3 is TGCGCCAGCAGCCCGGGACAGATGAACACTGAAGCTTTCTTT. This codes for CASSPGQMNTEAFF. Filled out from reference TRBV5-1 and TRBJ1-1, the complete variable domain reads KAGVTQTPRYLIKTRGQQVTLSCSPISGHRSVSWYQQTPGQGLQFLFEYFSETQRNKGNFPGRFSGRQFSNSRSEMNVSTLELGDSALYLCASSPGQMNTEAFFGQGTRLTVV.

The rearrangement joins TRBV2 to TRBJ2-3; TRBD2 is a possible D gene (5 bases). The CDR3 totals 13 residues. V was trimmed by 10 bases and J by 8 bases, leaving 19 bases between them. CDR1 and CDR2 from the germline V gene are SNHLY and FYNNEI. The CDR3 DNA follows: TGTGCCACACTCGGGCTAGCTGAGGGTACGCAGTATTTT. As protein: CATLGLAEGTQYF.

V and J are TRBV5-4 and TRBJ1-1, with 8 bases lining up with TRBD1. J lost 4 bases, V lost 4 bases, and 6 bases had no gene match. This CDR3 has 14 residues. The germline V gene encodes CDR1 SGHNT and CDR2 YYREEE (reference sequence). The CDR3 here is CASSRQGRTTEAFF. DNA of the CDR3: TGTGCCAGCAGCCGACAGGGGAGGACCACTGAAGCTTTCTTT.

The chain joins TRBV6-8 to TRBJ2-2, with D perhaps assigned TRBD1 or TRBD2 (5 bases each). This CDR3 has 19 residues. Germline V gene data show CDR1 as MNHGY and CDR2 as SAAAGT. V was pared by 2 bases and J by 3 bases, with 22 bases between. The CDR3 loop reads CASSYADCGTPKHTGELFF. Here the CDR3 DNA reads TGTGCCAGCAGTTACGCCGACTGTGGGACCCCGAAACACACCGGGGAGCTGTTTTTT.

The rearrangement joins TRBV3-1 (or the pseudogene TRBV3-2) to TRBJ1-3; D may be TRBD1 (5 bases). This CDR3 is built from 15 residues. Per germline, CDR1 LGHDT and CDR2 YNNKEL (reference sequence). V dropped 4 bases and J dropped 4 bases, with 14 bases sitting between them. Here the CDR3 DNA reads TGTGCCAGCAGCCCCCCAGCAGGGTCCGGAAACACCATATATTTT. Translating it yields CASSPPAGSGNTIYF.

V usage is TRBV6-5 and J usage is TRBJ2-7, with unresolved D. Trimming stripped 6 bases from V and 0 bases from J, with 9 bases between. This CDR3 region has 13 residues. In germline, CDR1 is MNHEY, CDR2 SVGAGI. The CDR3 DNA sequence: TGTGCCAGCAGGGCCTCTAGCTCCTACGAGCAGTACTTC. This encodes CASRASSSYEQYF.

The chain combines TRBV7-3 with TRBJ1-1, with 8 positions matching TRBD1. V gave up 5 bases and J gave up 2 bases; unmatched junction bases: 7. Germline loops: CDR1 SGHTA, CDR2 FQGTGA. The CDR3 spans 15 residues. The CDR3 DNA is TGTGCCAGCAGCACCTTGGACAGGGCAAACACTGAAGCTTTCTTT. Amino acids: CASSTLDRANTEAFF.

This clone was seen once. V gene TRBV20-1 combines with J gene TRBJ2-2, with D perhaps matching TRBD2 (7 bases). The CDR3 spans 16 residues. Trimming took off 3 bases at V and 1 base at J, with 15 bases between the two ends. Germline lookup yields CDR1 DFQATT and CDR2 SNEGSKA (reference sequence). The CDR3 DNA sequence: TGCAGTGCTAGTTCTCACGGGGGGCAGAACACCGGGGAGCTGTTTTTT. Protein product: CSASSHGGQNTGELFF.

The sample holds a few counts of this clone. Other DNA sequences in this sample translate to the same CDR3. The rearrangement uses TRBV6-5 and TRBJ2-7; 8 bases line up with TRBD1. The germline V gene encodes CDR1 MNHEY and CDR2 SVGAGI. The V and J ends lost 5 bases and 0 bases, in that order; junction bases with no gene match: 3. This CDR3 has 14 residues. The CDR3 loop reads CASSPDRGSYEQYF. The CDR3 region has the DNA TGTGCCAGCAGTCCCGACAGGGGCTCCTACGAGCAGTACTTC.

The V and J genes are TRBV5-6 and TRBJ2-7; no clear D. V was shortened by 0 bases and J by 3 bases, with 13 bases between the two germline ends. This CDR3 spans 15 amino acids. Per the germline V gene, CDR1 is SGHDT and CDR2 is YYEEEE. The CDR3 coding sequence is TGTGCCAGCAGCTTGGCCCTAGGACGCATCTACGAGCAGTACTTC. Its translation is CASSLALGRIYEQYF.